Detailed here is one T cell receptor beta chain. Treatment meaning: oral pan-JAK inhibitor, 5-10 mg twice daily. Germline V gives CDR1 LNHNV, CDR2 YYDKDF (reference sequence). There are 15 residues in the CDR3. Trimming took off 5 bases at V and 2 bases at J, with 12 bases between the two ends. RNA, once extracted, was reverse transcribed into cDNA for use as the sequencing template. Assay: immunoSEQ multiplex PCR; the TCRdb copy retains only in-frame clones and omits some. The table includes some 100,000 clones, around 40% detected once. The data were taken from a study of CD8+ T cells in alopecia areata.

The source was CD8+ T cells sorted from blood, collected at week 24, from a patient treated with tofacitinib. The receptor's source is a human donor with alopecia areata. This chain joins TRBV15 and TRBJ1-4, with D possibly TRBD1 on 5 matching bases. The chain's CDR3 is CATSRRGKTNEKLFF. In DNA, the CDR3 is TGTGCCACCAGCCGCCGGGGGAAGACTAATGAAAAACTGTTTTTT.